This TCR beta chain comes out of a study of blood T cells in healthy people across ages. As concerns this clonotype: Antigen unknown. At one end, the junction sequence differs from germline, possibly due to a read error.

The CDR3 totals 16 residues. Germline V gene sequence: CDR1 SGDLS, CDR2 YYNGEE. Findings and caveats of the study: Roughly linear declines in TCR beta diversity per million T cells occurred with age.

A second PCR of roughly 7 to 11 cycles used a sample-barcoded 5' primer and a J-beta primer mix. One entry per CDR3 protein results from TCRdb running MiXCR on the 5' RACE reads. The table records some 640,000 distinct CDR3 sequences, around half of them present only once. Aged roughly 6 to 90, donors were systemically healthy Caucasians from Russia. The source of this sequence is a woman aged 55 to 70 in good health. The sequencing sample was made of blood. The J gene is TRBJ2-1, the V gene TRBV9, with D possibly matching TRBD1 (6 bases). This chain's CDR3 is CDSSPAQGTSYNEQFF. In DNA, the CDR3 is TGTGACAGCAGCCCCGCGCAGGGGACCTCCTACAATGAGCAGTTCTTC.